The 7 T cell receptor beta chains in this list originate from one sample, sequenced in a study of T cells in Graves' hyperthyroidism and ophthalmopathy. What was amplified from RNA transcripts were TCR beta CDR3 regions. During a first-round RT-PCR of the TCR CDR3, the HTBI primer set was used. From the multiplex PCR reads, TCRdb called clonotypes with MiXCR, one entry per CDR3 protein. In the table there are a few hundred thousand distinct CDR3 sequences, around 14% of which are singletons. The sequenced sample was blood. These receptors were taken from a woman aged 25 to 39 with Graves' hyperthyroidism.

This clonotype was detected only a few times. V is TRBV9 and J is TRBJ2-7, with D perhaps assigned TRBD1 or TRBD2 (5 bases each). The CDR3 covers 13 residues. From germline, CDR1 is SGDLS and CDR2 YYNGEE. V was pared by 1 base and J by 6 bases, with 11 bases between. The DNA of the CDR3 is TGTGCCAGCAGCGTAATTTCTGGGGGCGAGCAGTACTTC. Protein sequence: CASSVISGGEQYF. Full variable domain (remainder filled in from reference TRBV9 and TRBJ2-7): DSGVTQTPKHLITATGQRVTLRCSPRSGDLSVYWYQQSLDQGLQFLIQYYNGEERAKGNILERFSAQQFPDLHSELNLSSLELGDSALYFCASSVISGGEQYFGPGTRLTVT.

To note about this clonotype: The junction shows a germline mismatch at one end, possibly a read error. As DNA, the CDR3 is TGCAGTGCTGGCAGGGGCGTAGAGCAGTCCTTC. Its protein is CSAGRGVEQSF. The chain couples TRBV20-1 to TRBJ2-1; D might be TRBD1 (6 bases). Germline V CDR1 and CDR2: DFQATT, SNEGSKA (reference sequence). The CDR3 runs 11 residues.

This clonotype was counted ten times or more. The rearrangement links TRBV18 to TRBJ1-4, with 9 positions matching TRBD1. The trim removed 3 bases at V and 8 bases at J, leaving 7 bases unmatched. This CDR3 region has 15 residues. The V gene's germline CDR1 is KGHSH and CDR2 LQKENI. CDR3 nucleotides: TGTGCCAGCTCACCGCGGACAGGGGTGGAAGAAAAACTGTTTTTT. This encodes CASSPRTGVEEKLFF.

This clonotype was seen ten or more times. The chain uses TRBV20-1 and TRBJ2-4, with D perhaps TRBD1 (6 bases). The V and J ends lost 2 bases and 12 bases respectively, with 17 bases between them. CDR3 size: 13 residues. Germline V CDR1 and CDR2: DFQATT, SNEGSKA (reference sequence). Written as DNA, the CDR3 is TGCAGTGCTAGAACCCCCGGGACACTACCTCAGTACTTC. Its translation is CSARTPGTLPQYF.

This clonotype has at least ten counts. This chain links TRBV3-1 with TRBJ2-7; a weak D match, TRBD1 (5 bases). This CDR3 comprises 17 residues. With 2 bases removed from V and 0 bases from J, the gap between germline ends came to 17 bases. The germline CDR1 and CDR2 sequences are LGHDT and YNNKEL (reference sequence). The DNA of the CDR3 is TGTGCCAGCAGCCAAATCCCTATGACAGAGAACTCCTACGAGCAGTACTTC. It translates to CASSQIPMTENSYEQYF.

Ten or more counts support this clonotype. The chain combines TRBV7-9 with TRBJ2-2, with D unclear. V dropped 5 bases and J dropped 8 bases, with 6 bases sitting between them. This CDR3 contains 11 residues. From germline, CDR1 is SEHNR and CDR2 FQNEAQ (reference sequence). The CDR3 DNA follows: TGTGCCAGCAGCCCGGAGGGGGAGCTGTTTTTT. Translating it yields CASSPEGELFF.

About this clonotype: A clone one base away is much larger, so this may be a read error. This sequence joins TRBV30 and TRBJ2-1; 7 positions match TRBD1. The germline V gene encodes CDR1 GTSNPN and CDR2 SVGIG (reference sequence). The CDR3 consists of 14 residues. The CDR3 reads CAWAGDSLYNEQLF. The CDR3 bases are TGTGCCTGGGCTGGGGACAGCCTTTACAATGAGCAGCTCTTC.